This entry is about one TCR beta chain. Compared with germline, one end of the junction differs, possibly owing to a read error. This sample is part of a study of T cells in Graves' hyperthyroidism and ophthalmopathy. Turning to the study itself: The initial diagnosis was the point when peripheral blood was collected, ahead of any treatment.

CDR3 size: 12 residues. The V gene's germline CDR1 is DFQATT and CDR2 SNEGSKA (reference sequence). Researchers took RNA transcripts and amplified the TCR beta CDR3 regions from them. The primer set for the first-round RT-PCR of the TCR CDR3 was HTBI. TCRdb recomputed calls from the multiplex PCR reads with MiXCR, one row per CDR3 protein. The table records 800,000 or so distinct CDR3 sequences, approximately 40% of them present only once. V usage is TRBV20-1 and J usage is TRBJ1-2; a possible D gene is TRBD1 (6 bases). Sample: blood. The receptor was derived from a man between 18 and 35 years old with Graves' hyperthyroidism. The CDR3 DNA reads TGCAGTGCTCGGAGTGAGGGGGGCAGAAACCGCTTC. It translates to CSARSEGGRNRF.